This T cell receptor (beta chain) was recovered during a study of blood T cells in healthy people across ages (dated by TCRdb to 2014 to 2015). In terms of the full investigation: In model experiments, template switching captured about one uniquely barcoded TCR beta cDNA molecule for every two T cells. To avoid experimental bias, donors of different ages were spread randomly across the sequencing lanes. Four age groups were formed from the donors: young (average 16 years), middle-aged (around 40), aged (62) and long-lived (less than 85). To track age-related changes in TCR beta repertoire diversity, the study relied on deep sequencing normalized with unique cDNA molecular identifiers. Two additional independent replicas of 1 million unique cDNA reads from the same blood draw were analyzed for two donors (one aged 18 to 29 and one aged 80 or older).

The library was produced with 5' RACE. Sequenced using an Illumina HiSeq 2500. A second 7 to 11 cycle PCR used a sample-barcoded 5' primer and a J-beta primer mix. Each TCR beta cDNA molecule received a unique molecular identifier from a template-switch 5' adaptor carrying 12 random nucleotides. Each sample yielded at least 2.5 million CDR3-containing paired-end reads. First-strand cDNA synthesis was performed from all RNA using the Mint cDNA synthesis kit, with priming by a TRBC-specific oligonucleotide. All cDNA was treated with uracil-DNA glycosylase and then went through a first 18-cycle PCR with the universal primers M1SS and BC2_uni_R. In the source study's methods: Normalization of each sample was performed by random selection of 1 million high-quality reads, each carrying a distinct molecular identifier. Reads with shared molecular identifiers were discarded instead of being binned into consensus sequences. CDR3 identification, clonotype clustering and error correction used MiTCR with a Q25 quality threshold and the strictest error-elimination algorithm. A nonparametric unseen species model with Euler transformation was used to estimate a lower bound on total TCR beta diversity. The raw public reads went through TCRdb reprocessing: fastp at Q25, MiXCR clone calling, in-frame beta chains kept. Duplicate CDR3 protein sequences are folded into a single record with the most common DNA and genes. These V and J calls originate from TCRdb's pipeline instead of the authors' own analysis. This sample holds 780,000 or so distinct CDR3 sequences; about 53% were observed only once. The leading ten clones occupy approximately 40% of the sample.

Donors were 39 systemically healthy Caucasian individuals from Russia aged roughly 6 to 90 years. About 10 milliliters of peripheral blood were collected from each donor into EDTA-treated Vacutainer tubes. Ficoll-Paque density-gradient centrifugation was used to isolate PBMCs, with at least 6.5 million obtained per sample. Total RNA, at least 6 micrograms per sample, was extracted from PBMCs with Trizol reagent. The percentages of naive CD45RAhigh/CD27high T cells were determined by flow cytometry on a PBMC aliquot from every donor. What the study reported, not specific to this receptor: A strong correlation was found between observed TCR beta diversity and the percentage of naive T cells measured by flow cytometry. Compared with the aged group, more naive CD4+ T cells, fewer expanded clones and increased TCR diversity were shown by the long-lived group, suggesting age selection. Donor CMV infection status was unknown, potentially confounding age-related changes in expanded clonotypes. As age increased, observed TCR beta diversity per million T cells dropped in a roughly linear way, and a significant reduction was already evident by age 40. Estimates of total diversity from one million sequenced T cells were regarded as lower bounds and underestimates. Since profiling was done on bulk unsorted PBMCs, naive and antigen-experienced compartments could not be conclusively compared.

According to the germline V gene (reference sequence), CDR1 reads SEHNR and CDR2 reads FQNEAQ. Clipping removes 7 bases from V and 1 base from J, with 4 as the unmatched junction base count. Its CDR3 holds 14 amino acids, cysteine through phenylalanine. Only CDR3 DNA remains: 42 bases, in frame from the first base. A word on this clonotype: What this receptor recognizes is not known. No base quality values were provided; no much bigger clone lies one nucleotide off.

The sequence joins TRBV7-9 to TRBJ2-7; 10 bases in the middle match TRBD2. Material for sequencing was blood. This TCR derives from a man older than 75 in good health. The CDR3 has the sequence CASNAAGGSYEQYF. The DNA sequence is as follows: TGTGCCAGCAACGCAGCGGGAGGGTCCTACGAGCAGTACTTC.